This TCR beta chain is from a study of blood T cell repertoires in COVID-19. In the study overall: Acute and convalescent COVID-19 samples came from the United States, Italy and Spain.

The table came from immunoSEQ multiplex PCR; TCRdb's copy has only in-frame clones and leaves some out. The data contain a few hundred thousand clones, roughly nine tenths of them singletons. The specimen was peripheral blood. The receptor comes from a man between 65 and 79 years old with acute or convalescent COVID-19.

CDR3 residues: CASSIPLTGRKDGYTF. The CDR3 coding sequence is TGTGCCAGTAGTATTCCCCTGACAGGGCGCAAAGATGGCTACACCTTC. The chain uses TRBV19 and TRBJ1-2; 7 bases are shared with TRBD1. CDR1 is LNHDA, CDR2 SQIVND, per germline (reference sequence). The CDR3 is made up of 16 amino acids. The V and J ends lost 3 bases and 6 bases, in that order; junction bases with no gene match: 13.